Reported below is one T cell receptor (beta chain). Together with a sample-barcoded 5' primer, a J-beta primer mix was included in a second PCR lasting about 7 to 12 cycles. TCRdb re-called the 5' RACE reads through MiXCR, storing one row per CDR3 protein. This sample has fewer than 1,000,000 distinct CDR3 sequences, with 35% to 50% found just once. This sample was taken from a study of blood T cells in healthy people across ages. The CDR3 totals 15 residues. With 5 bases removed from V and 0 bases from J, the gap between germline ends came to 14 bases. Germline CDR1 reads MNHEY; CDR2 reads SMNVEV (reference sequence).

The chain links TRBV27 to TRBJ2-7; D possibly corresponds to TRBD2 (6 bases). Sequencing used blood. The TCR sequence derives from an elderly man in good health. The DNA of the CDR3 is TGTGCCAGCAGTCCCATGACTAGAACCTCCTACGAGCAGTACTTC. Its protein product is CASSPMTRTSYEQYF.